These T cell receptor beta chains were read from a single sample in a study of CD8 T cells in Susac syndrome. One entry per CDR3 protein, called by TCRdb with MiXCR from the immunoSEQ multiplex PCR reads. The repertoire holds 85,000 to 90,000 distinct CDR3 sequences, with 90% to 95% as singletons. Sequencing was performed on CD8+ T cells from PBMCs. The receptors were sampled from a human donor in good health. Each CDR3 is given with its conserved first and last residue. A D gene is named only where the DNA matches it firmly. A clone size is listed for some rows: how often the clone was seen (once, few, many), or a class if it is expanded.

d_call clone_size j_call v_call cdr3_aa cdr3_nt
NA NA TRBJ1-2 TRBV19 CASTLDSAYYGYTF TGTGCCAGTACCCTGGACAGCGCCTACTATGGCTACACCTTC
NA NA TRBJ2-6 TRBV11-1 CASSLAESGANVLTF TGTGCCAGCAGCTTAGCAGAGTCTGGGGCCAACGTCCTGACTTTC
NA once TRBJ1-3 TRBV5-1 CASSAGRSTGNTIYF TGCGCCAGCAGCGCGGGACGCTCCACTGGAAACACCATATATTTT
NA NA TRBJ2-7 TRBV7-9 CASTLGGSYEQYF TGTGCCAGCACCCTTGGCGGATCCTACGAGCAGTACTTC
NA NA TRBJ2-5 TRBV5-4 CASTPGDGETQYF TGTGCCAGCACTCCCGGGGACGGGGAGACCCAGTACTTC
NA NA TRBJ2-3 TRBV20-1 CSARERRGTDTQYF TGCAGTGCTAGAGAGCGGCGGGGCACAGATACGCAGTATTTT
NA few TRBJ1-5 TRBV5-6 CASSWWGYDQPQHF TGTGCCAGCAGCTGGTGGGGGTATGATCAGCCCCAGCATTTT
NA NA TRBJ1-1 TRBV29-1 CSVRRVLGEAFF TGCAGCGTGCGTAGGGTTCTCGGTGAAGCTTTCTTT
NA few TRBJ2-7 TRBV7-9 CASTYDRGGYEQYF TGTGCCAGCACCTATGACAGGGGAGGGTACGAGCAGTACTTC
NA NA TRBJ1-1 TRBV2 CASSDEREKAFF TGTGCCAGCAGTGACGAGAGGGAAAAAGCTTTCTTT
NA NA TRBJ1-5 TRBV19 CASRMEGNQPQHF TGTGCCAGTAGAATGGAGGGCAATCAGCCCCAGCATTTT
NA NA TRBJ2-6 TRBV4-2 CASSGEPTSFSGANVLTF TGTGCCAGCAGCGGGGAACCGACCTCATTCTCTGGGGCCAACGTCCTGACTTTC
NA once TRBJ2-1 TRBV7-8 CASSNGVGSSYNEQFF TGTGCCAGCAGCAATGGGGTCGGGAGCTCCTACAATGAGCAGTTCTTC
NA NA TRBJ1-5 TRBV2 CASTIGTGSNQPQHF TGTGCCAGCACTATAGGAACGGGCAGCAATCAGCCCCAGCATTTT
NA few TRBJ2-3 TRBV9 CASSPTSSSTDTQYF TGTGCCAGCAGCCCTACATCGTCTAGCACAGATACGCAGTATTTT
NA NA TRBJ2-3 TRBV20-1 CSARAETGEAGTQYF TGCAGTGCTAGAGCCGAAACAGGGGAGGCAGGGACGCAGTATTTT